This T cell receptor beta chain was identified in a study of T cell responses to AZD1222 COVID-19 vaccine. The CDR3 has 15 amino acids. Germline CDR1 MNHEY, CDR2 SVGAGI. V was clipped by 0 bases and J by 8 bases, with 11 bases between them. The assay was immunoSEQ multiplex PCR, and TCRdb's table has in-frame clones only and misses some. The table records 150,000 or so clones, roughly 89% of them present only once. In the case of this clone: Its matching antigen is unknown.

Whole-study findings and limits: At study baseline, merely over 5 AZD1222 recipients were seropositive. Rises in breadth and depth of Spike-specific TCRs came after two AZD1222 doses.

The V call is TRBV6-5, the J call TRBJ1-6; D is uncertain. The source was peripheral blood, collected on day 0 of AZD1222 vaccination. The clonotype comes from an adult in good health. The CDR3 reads CASSYSTGGHSPLHF. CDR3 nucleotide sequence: TGTGCCAGCAGTTACTCGACTGGAGGGCATTCACCCCTCCACTTT.